This TCR beta chain was recorded in a study of response to subunit inactivated influenza vaccine. Study-wide points: The study's authors posited that every seasonal influenza vaccination enlists few new T cells.

The V end lost 0 bases, the J end lost 9 bases, and 9 bases lay between the germline ends. Germline CDR1 reads LGHNA; CDR2 reads YSLEER. The CDR3 is 13 amino acids. TCRdb used MiXCR to reprocess the RT-PCR reads, holding one entry per CDR3 protein. The data hold about half a million distinct CDR3 sequences, with 7.6% observed a single time. About this clonotype itself: Its specificity is not known.

Sequenced material: PBMCs from blood, taken 23 to 25 months after vaccination. The chain is built from TRBV4-3 and TRBJ2-1; perhaps TRBD1 as D (5 bases). The TCR originated in a man aged 50 to 75 who received an inactivated influenza vaccine. The CDR3 reads CASSQEAGLEQFF. CDR3 nucleotides: TGCGCCAGCAGCCAAGAGGCAGGGCTTGAGCAGTTCTTC.